One sample yielded the 7 T cell receptor beta chains listed below, sequenced in a study of blood T cell repertoires in COVID-19. Generated by immunoSEQ multiplex PCR, the TCRdb table keeps only in-frame clones and is missing some. This repertoire shows 150,000 to 200,000 clones, over 80% found once; its top ten account for 4.6%. Sequencing was carried out using peripheral blood. The receptors come from a woman aged 50 to 60 with acute or convalescent COVID-19.

J is TRBJ1-6 and V is TRBV28; the match to TRBD1 covers 7 bases. The CDR3 runs to 15 residues. From germline, CDR1 is MDHEN and CDR2 SYDVKM. The V and J ends lost 5 bases and 18 bases, in that order; junction bases with no gene match: 19. CDR3 residues: CASSHGTVALSRNHF. DNA of the CDR3: TGTGCCAGCAGTCACGGGACAGTAGCCCTTTCAAGGAACCACTTT.

The chain recombines TRBV6-2 or TRBV6-3 with TRBJ2-2; 7 bases map to TRBD1. This CDR3 contains 14 residues. CDR1 and CDR2 (germline): MNHEY, SVGEGT. Losses at the gene ends were 5 bases for V and 4 bases for J; bases not matched to a gene: 4. For the CDR3, the DNA is TGTGCCAGCAGTCCGACAGGGAGCACCGGGGAGCTGTTTTTT. Translating gives CASSPTGSTGELFF.

The chain carries TRBV6-5 and TRBJ2-7; D unresolved. V was clipped by 5 bases and J by 2 bases, with 16 bases between them. Germline values: CDR1 MNHEY, CDR2 SVGAGI. The CDR3 is 15 amino acids. CDR3 amino acids: CASSNGPSVAYEQYF. The CDR3 DNA is TGTGCCAGCAGTAATGGGCCCTCTGTAGCCTACGAGCAGTACTTC.

CDR3: CASSFSTSTDTQYF. For the CDR3, the DNA is TGTGCCAGCAGCTTTTCTACCTCCACAGATACGCAGTATTTT. V is TRBV7-3 and J is TRBJ2-3; D remains unclear. Germline CDR1 SGHTA, CDR2 FQGTGA. This CDR3 has 14 amino acids. V shed 3 bases and J shed 2 bases, with 9 bases lying between them.

The V call is TRBV21-1, the J call TRBJ1-5; the table's D call of TRBD1 was not tested on the DNA. TRBV21-1 is marked as a pseudogene. The CDR3 consists of 17 residues. The CDR3 sequence: CASSSLGQGSSNQPQHF. The CDR3 nucleotides are TGTGCCAGCAGCAGCTTGGGACAGGGGAGCAGCAATCAGCCCCAGCATTTT.

This rearrangement joins TRBV6-5 to TRBJ1-5; 9 positions agree with TRBD1. V lost 6 bases to trimming and J lost 2 bases; unmatched junction nucleotides: 5. The CDR3 totals 15 residues. The germline V gene encodes CDR1 MNHEY and CDR2 SVGAGI. CDR3 coding DNA: TGTGCCAGCAGATGGACAGGGGTGGGCAATCAGCCCCAGCATTTT. Translated, it gives CASRWTGVGNQPQHF.

The rearrangement links TRBV11-2 to TRBJ1-6; no firm D call. The CDR3 covers 15 residues. V was shortened by 2 bases and J by 7 bases, with 12 bases between the two germline ends. CDR1 and CDR2 from the germline V gene are SGHAT and FQNNGV. The CDR3 DNA sequence: TGTGCCAGCAGCTTAATGGGGAGAAGGAATTCACCCCTCCACTTT. This encodes CASSLMGRRNSPLHF. The full variable domain, with the rest looked up from reference TRBV11-2 and TRBJ1-6, is EAGVAQSPRYKIIEKRQSVAFWCNPISGHATLYWYQQILGQGPKLLIQFQNNGVVDDSQLPKDRFSAERLKGVDSTLKIQPAKLEDSAVYLCASSLMGRRNSPLHFGNGTRLTVT.